This record covers a single TCR beta chain. Additional DNA sequences in this sample encode the identical CDR3. V shed 3 bases and J shed 4 bases, with 12 bases lying between them. Per germline, CDR1 SGHTA and CDR2 FQGNSA. This CDR3 contains 15 residues. Profiling relied on immunoSEQ multiplex PCR, and the TCRdb table lists in-frame clones only, not all of them. The sample yields tens of thousands of clones, about four fifths seen once. This sample is part of a study of control samples from healthy donors and cancer patients. The genes are TRBV7-2 and TRBJ2-2, with D perhaps being TRBD1 or TRBD2 (5 bases each). Source material: PBMCs. The receptor was isolated from a woman aged 45-65 years with lung cancer. In DNA form, the CDR3 reads TGTGCCAGCAGCTTGGTGGCAGGGACCACCGGGGAGCTGTTTTTT. As protein: CASSLVAGTTGELFF.